Only one count was recorded for the clone carrying this T cell receptor (beta chain). Repertoires were generated with immunoSEQ multiplex PCR, while TCRdb's copy carries only in-frame clones and drops some. The top ten hold approximately 1.6% of the sample, which has about 170,000 clones, roughly nine tenths seen once. Trimming left V 3 bases short and J 4 bases short, with 15 bases between. Germline-derived CDR1 and CDR2 are LNHDA and SQIVND (reference sequence). The CDR3 has 15 residues. This specimen belongs to a study of T cell responses to AZD1222 COVID-19 vaccine. The rearrangement joins TRBV19 to TRBJ2-5; no definite D call. The TCR sequence derives from an adult in good health. The sample consisted of peripheral blood, taken on day 0 of AZD1222 vaccination. CDR3: CASSMGMEWGETQYF. Here the CDR3 DNA reads TGTGCCAGTAGTATGGGTATGGAGTGGGGAGAGACCCAGTACTTC.